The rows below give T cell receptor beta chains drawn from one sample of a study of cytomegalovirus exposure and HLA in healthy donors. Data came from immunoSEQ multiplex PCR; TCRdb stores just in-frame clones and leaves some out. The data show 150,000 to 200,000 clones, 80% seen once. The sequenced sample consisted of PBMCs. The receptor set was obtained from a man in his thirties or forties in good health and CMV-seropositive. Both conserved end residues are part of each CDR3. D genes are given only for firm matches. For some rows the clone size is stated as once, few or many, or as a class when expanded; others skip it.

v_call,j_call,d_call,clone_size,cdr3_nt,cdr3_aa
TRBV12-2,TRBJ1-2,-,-,TGTGCAAGTCGCTCCGCCAGACAGGGGGGCTATGGCTACACCTTC,CASRSARQGGYGYTF
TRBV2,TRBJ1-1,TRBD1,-,TGTGCCAGCAGGAAGGACAGGGCTGGCACTGAAGCTTTCTTT,CASRKDRAGTEAFF
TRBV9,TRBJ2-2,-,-,TGTGCCAGCAGCGTAGAGGAGGGTGACGGGGAGCTGTTTTTT,CASSVEEGDGELFF
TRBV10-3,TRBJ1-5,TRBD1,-,TGTGCCATCGGTGAGGGGGCCGGGCAGCCCCAGCATTTT,CAIGEGAGQPQHF
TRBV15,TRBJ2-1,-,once,TGTGCCACCAGCGAGATCACGGGAGACAATGAGCAGTTCTTC,CATSEITGDNEQFF
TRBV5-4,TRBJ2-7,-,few,TGTGCCAGCAGCCAGAGGACAGCGAACTACGAGCAGTACTTC,CASSQRTANYEQYF
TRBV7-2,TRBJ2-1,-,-,TGTGCCAGCACCCTGACTAGCTACAATGAGCAGTTCTTC,CASTLTSYNEQFF
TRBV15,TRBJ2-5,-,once,TGTGCCACCAGCAGAGGGGGACAACTGGAGACCCAGTACTTC,CATSRGGQLETQYF
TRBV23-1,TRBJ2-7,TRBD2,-,TGCGCCAGCAGTCAATCGCCAAGCGGGGGCTACCTTACATCCTACGAGCAGTACTTC,CASSQSPSGGYLTSYEQYF
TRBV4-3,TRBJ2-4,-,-,TGCGCCAGCAGCCAAGGGATTGACAGATTTCAGTACTTC,CASSQGIDRFQYF
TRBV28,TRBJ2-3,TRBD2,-,TGTGCCAGCAGTATGTTAGCGGGAGAGGGGGGTCCAGATACGCAGTATTTT,CASSMLAGEGGPDTQYF
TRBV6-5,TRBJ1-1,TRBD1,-,TGTGCCAGCAGTTACTCGCCAGGGGGAACTGAAGCTTTCTTT,CASSYSPGGTEAFF
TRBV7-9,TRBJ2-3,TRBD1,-,TGTTCCAGCAGTCCACAGGGGGACACAGATACGCAGTATTTT,CSSSPQGDTDTQYF
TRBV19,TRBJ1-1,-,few,TGTGCCAGTAGTACGCGGTACACTGAAGCTTTCTTT,CASSTRYTEAFF
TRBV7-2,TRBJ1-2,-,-,TGTGCCAGCAGCTTAAGCACCCGTGCAGGGAGGGGAGAGAGCTTC,CASSLSTRAGRGESF
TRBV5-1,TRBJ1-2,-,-,TGCGCCAGCAGTAGGACAGACCAAGCTAACTATGGCTACACCTTC,CASSRTDQANYGYTF
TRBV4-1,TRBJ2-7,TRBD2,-,TGCGCCAGCAGCCAAATTCCGCAGGGTCTCGCACTAGCGGGACGAACCTACGAGCAGTACTTC,CASSQIPQGLALAGRTYEQYF